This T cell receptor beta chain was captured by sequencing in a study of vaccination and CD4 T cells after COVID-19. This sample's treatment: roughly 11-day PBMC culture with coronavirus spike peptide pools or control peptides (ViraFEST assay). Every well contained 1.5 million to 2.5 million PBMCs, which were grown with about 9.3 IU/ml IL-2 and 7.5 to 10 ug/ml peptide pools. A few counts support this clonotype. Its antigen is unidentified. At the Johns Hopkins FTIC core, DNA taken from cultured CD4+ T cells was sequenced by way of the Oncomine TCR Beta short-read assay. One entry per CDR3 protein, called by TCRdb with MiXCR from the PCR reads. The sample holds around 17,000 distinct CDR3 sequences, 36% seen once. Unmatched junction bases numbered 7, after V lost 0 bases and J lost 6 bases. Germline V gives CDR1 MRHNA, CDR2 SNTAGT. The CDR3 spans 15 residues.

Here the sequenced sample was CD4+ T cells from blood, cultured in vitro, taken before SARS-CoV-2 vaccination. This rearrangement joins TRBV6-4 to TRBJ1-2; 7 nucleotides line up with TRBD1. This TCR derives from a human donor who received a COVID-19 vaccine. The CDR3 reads CASSDSNRGFDGYTF. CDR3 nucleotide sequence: TGTGCCAGCAGTGACTCGAACAGGGGTTTCGATGGCTACACCTTC.